This T cell receptor beta chain came from a study of T cells after yellow fever vaccination. General observations from the study: Abundant clonotypes from the bulk population could contaminate FACS-sorted repertoires.

TCR cDNA was made by 5'RACE template switching, adding a universal primer site and UMIs. TCRdb independently ran MiXCR on the 5' RACE reads; one entry per CDR3 protein. The repertoire holds 450,000 to 650,000 distinct CDR3 sequences, with about 13% as singletons. This clonotype was seen more than once but under ten times. Its antigen is not known. Trimming pared 7 bases from V and 9 bases from J, leaving 16 bases between. The CDR3 extends over 13 amino acids. Germline CDR1 is MNHEY and CDR2 is SVGEGT. The source was PBMCs, collected on the day of the yellow fever booster vaccination. The V gene is TRBV6-2 or TRBV6-3, the J gene TRBJ2-1; D not resolved. The TCR sequence derives from a man aged 25 to 40 who received the YFV17D yellow fever vaccine. The CDR3 DNA sequence: TGTGCCAGCAAATTCAGACATTTTGGTGAGCAGTTCTTC. Translation: CASKFRHFGEQFF.